This passage covers 14 T cell receptor beta chains from one sample sequenced in a study of metastatic and nonmetastatic thyroid tumors. TCRdb used MiXCR to call clones anew from the PCR reads. This repertoire shows roughly 6,900 clones, under 35% found once; its top ten account for about 15%. Patients underwent thyroid surgery, and none had received any treatment before it. The sequenced material came from adjacent normal tissue. The receptors come from a male donor with papillary thyroid cancer or a benign thyroid nodule (not recorded which). Some clones in this sample may be carry-over from other donors' samples.

The CDR3 DNA reads as TGTGCCAGCAGCAAGACTAGCGGTAGCTCCTACGAGCAGTACTTC. Protein product: CASSKTSGSSYEQYF. The chain carries TRBV5-4 and TRBJ2-7, with 9 bases identical to TRBD2. CDR3 size: 15 residues. J was trimmed by 0 bases and V by 4 bases; bases with no gene match: 5. Germline loops: CDR1 SGHNT, CDR2 YYREEE (reference sequence).

This clone came up a few times. The chain recombines TRBV5-5 with TRBJ1-5; D is ambiguous. CDR1 SGHKS and CDR2 YYEKEE come from the germline V gene (reference sequence). The V and J ends lost 3 bases and 6 bases respectively, with 10 bases between them. The CDR3 runs to 13 residues. The CDR3 here is CASSSRGTQPQHF. DNA of the CDR3: TGTGCCAGCAGCTCACGGGGAACTCAGCCCCAGCATTTT.

The rearrangement joins TRBV28 to TRBJ2-7; the D gene could be TRBD1 or TRBD2 (5 bases each). This CDR3 has 15 amino acids. Germline CDR1 MDHEN, CDR2 SYDVKM. Trimming shortened V by 0 bases and J by 5 bases, and 14 bases separated the two germline ends. CDR3 nucleotide sequence: TGTGCCAGCAGTTTATGGGTGGGACCGTCACACGAGCAGTACTTC. Its protein product is CASSLWVGPSHEQYF.

This clone occurred many times. The chain links TRBV29-1 to TRBJ2-1; D may be TRBD2 (5 bases). In germline, CDR1 is SQVTM, CDR2 ANQGSEA. The CDR3 is made up of 12 amino acids. Trimming pared 6 bases from V and 7 bases from J, leaving 13 bases between. CDR3 sequence (DNA): TGCAGCGTGAGGACTCTAGGGAATGAGCAGTTCTTC. It is translated as CSVRTLGNEQFF.

This clone is classed as medium-sized. The chain couples TRBV5-5 to TRBJ1-1; no definite D call. This CDR3 has 14 amino acids. Trimming took off 3 bases at V and 0 bases at J, with 9 bases between the two ends. Germline V lookup: CDR1 SGHKS, CDR2 YYEKEE (reference sequence). CDR3 loop: CASSSPGLNTEAFF. The CDR3 DNA sequence: TGTGCCAGCAGCTCTCCGGGTCTGAACACTGAAGCTTTCTTT.

A note on this clone: A much larger clone differs from this one at a single base, so this may be a read error. The chain combines TRBV20-1 with TRBJ1-1, with 8 bases matching TRBD1. The V gene's germline CDR1 is DFQATT and CDR2 SNEGSKA (reference sequence). Trimming removed 3 bases from V and 0 bases from J; junction bases left unmatched: 15. This CDR3 is built from 18 residues. The DNA for the CDR3 is TGCAGTGCTAGGATTAATAAAGACAGGGGCCGTATGAACACTGAAGCTTTCTTT. This sequence encodes CSARINKDRGRMNTEAFF.

The genes are TRBV6-1 and TRBJ1-1; D perhaps matches TRBD1 (6 bases). The CDR3 is made up of 15 amino acids. V gave up 2 bases and J gave up 2 bases, with 12 bases separating them. Looked up from germline, CDR1 is MNHNS and CDR2 is SASEGT. The DNA of the CDR3 is TGTGCCAGCAGTGAAAGGGGGGGCCGTAACACTGAAGCTTTCTTT. Translation gives CASSERGGRNTEAFF.

This clone is medium-sized by share. This chain joins TRBV10-3 and TRBJ1-1; no clear D. Looked up from germline, CDR1 is ENHRY and CDR2 is SYGVKD. This CDR3 is 13 amino acids long. The germline V and J ends were trimmed by 6 bases and 2 bases, with 10 bases remaining between them. CDR3 amino acids: CAIRPPKNTEAFF. CDR3 nucleotide sequence: TGTGCCATCAGGCCTCCGAAAAACACTGAAGCTTTCTTT.

This clone is medium-sized within its sample. Other DNA sequences in the sample encode the same CDR3. J is TRBJ2-1 and V is TRBV27; possible D gene TRBD2, 6 bases. The V and J ends lost 2 bases and 7 bases respectively, with 6 bases between them. CDR1 is MNHEY, CDR2 SMNVEV, per germline (reference sequence). This CDR3 region has 12 residues. The CDR3 DNA follows: TGTGCCAGCAGTTTAGGAGGGAATGAGCAGTTCTTC. It translates to CASSLGGNEQFF.

A word on this clone: The germline gene is not matched at one end of the junction; a read error may be the cause. This chain uses TRBV6-6 with TRBJ1-1, with D maybe TRBD1 (6 bases). Germline V CDR1 and CDR2: MNHNY, SVGAGI (reference sequence). CDR3 length: 13 amino acids. This CDR3 reads CASSYQGSTEALF. The DNA for the CDR3 is TGTGCCAGCAGTTACCAGGGGTCCACTGAAGCTTTATTT.

This clone was found many times. The chain employs TRBV28 and TRBJ2-1; 8 nucleotides align to TRBD2. Losses at the gene ends were 6 bases for V and 5 bases for J; bases not matched to a gene: 9. The CDR3 loop spans 15 amino acids. Germline CDR1 reads MDHEN; CDR2 reads SYDVKM. CDR3 loop: CASSLVAGRNNEQFF. The CDR3 nucleotides are TGTGCCAGCAGCCTCGTAGCGGGGCGAAACAATGAGCAGTTCTTC.

The genes are TRBV29-1 and TRBJ2-1; D not resolved. V shed 1 base and J shed 3 bases, with 7 bases lying between them. CDR1 is SQVTM, CDR2 ANQGSEA, per germline. This CDR3 is built from 13 residues. CDR3 nucleotides: TGCAGCGTTGAAGGGACGGACTACAATGAGCAGTTCTTC. This gives the protein CSVEGTDYNEQFF.

The chain uses TRBV2 and TRBJ2-1, with D unclear. Germline V gene sequence: CDR1 SNHLY, CDR2 FYNNEI. Trimming cost V 5 bases and J 3 bases, with 14 bases left between them. The CDR3 is 15 amino acids. For the CDR3, the DNA is TGTGCCAGCAGTCGCCATACGGTCAACTACAATGAGCAGTTCTTC. Translating gives CASSRHTVNYNEQFF.

The gene calls are TRBV28 and TRBJ1-2, with D perhaps TRBD1 (5 bases). V was trimmed by 2 bases and J by 2 bases, leaving 9 bases between them. Germline V CDR1 and CDR2: MDHEN, SYDVKM. The CDR3 length is 14 residues. The CDR3 is CASSLTGVNYGYTF. CDR3 sequence (DNA): TGTGCCAGCAGTTTAACAGGAGTAAACTATGGCTACACCTTC.